This T cell receptor beta chain was obtained from a study of T cell responses to AZD1222 COVID-19 vaccine (dated by TCRdb to about 2021). For context, the study as a whole: TCR sequencing was performed for 230 to 250 trial participants, of whom about 200 were given two doses of AZD1222 and about 25 were given two doses of MenACWY control vaccine. Trial participants were enrolled by age into subgroups of 18-55, 56-69 and 70-plus years, and 148, 28 and 57 TCR-sequenced participants, respectively, were included in these subgroups.

Per the publication, the time point label means: about 28 days (+/-7) after the second vaccine dose. AZD1222 recipients with second doses at about 4 weeks or about 12 weeks were pooled, because spike-specific TCR depth and breadth did not differ between schedules. Vaccinee samples came from UK trials COV001 and COV002, including a single-blind randomized controlled phase 2/3 trial of AZD1222 (ChAdOx1 nCoV-19) in healthy adults. For TCRbeta chain sequencing, PBMC samples were collected from trial participants at day 0 and at day 28 after the second dose. The CDR3 numbers 13 residues from cysteine through phenylalanine. Only CDR3 DNA remains: 39 bases, in frame from the first base. CDR1 and CDR2, looked up from the germline V gene, are SGHTA and FQGNSA. Trimming takes 2 bases from V and 3 bases from J, and the germline ends sit 7 bases apart. Remarks on this clone: There is no known antigen for this receptor. It has no much larger one-base neighbor in the sample; base qualities were not kept.

The CDR3 regions of human TCRbeta chains were analyzed by immunosequencing. Processing in the source paper ran as follows. Repertoire TCRs were checked for matches against a reference library of SARS-CoV-2-specific TCRs that had been generated using the MIRA antigen-specificity platform. Breadth was defined as the fraction of unique TCRs that were SARS-CoV-2-associated, and depth was defined as the fraction of total T cells that were SARS-CoV-2-associated. Using the MIRA data, each spike-specific TCR was assigned both to the spike region to which the TCR was reactive and to a CD4 or CD8 class. Log10-transformed breadth and depth values were compared by one-way ANOVA with Sidak's multiple comparisons tests. TCRdb took this table from immuneACCESS and kept in-frame rearrangements with V and J called. Such tables lack part of the clones; where checked against another copy, unresolved V genes explain under half of the gap, and the rest is unexplained. V, J and clone size are those of that table, while D and trimming were read from the DNA. The sample has 79,000 or so clones on record, approximately 89% of them singletons. Under 5.5% of the sample belongs to the ten largest clones.

Broad study findings and their caveats: Nearly half of unique spike-specific TCRs reportedly recognized epitopes outside regions mutated in the B.1.351 and B.1.1.7 variants. No day 14 peak-response samples were available, so repertoires were characterized only after the peak T cell response. Most participants were white British and females outnumbered males, and the authors suggested that clonal diversity may have been underestimated. Spike-specific TCR breadth and depth rose significantly after two AZD1222 doses compared with day 0 and with MenACWY recipients. In the small 56-69-year group, the increase in depth fell short of significance, most likely because of low power. Conclusions about previously exposed vaccinees are limited, since just 6 or 7 AZD1222 recipients were seropositive for SARS-CoV-2 at baseline. The whole spike protein was spanned by vaccine-associated CD4 TCRs, and dominant responses were seen in regions 160-218 and 743-854.

The TCR originated in an adult who received the AZD1222 COVID-19 vaccine. The rearranged segments are TRBV7-2 and TRBJ1-2, with the D gene not clear enough to name. The input for sequencing was peripheral blood, taken 28 days after the second AZD1222 dose. The CDR3 region has the sequence CASSLRVDYGYTF. The DNA sequence follows: TGTGCCAGCAGCTTAAGGGTTGACTATGGCTACACCTTC.